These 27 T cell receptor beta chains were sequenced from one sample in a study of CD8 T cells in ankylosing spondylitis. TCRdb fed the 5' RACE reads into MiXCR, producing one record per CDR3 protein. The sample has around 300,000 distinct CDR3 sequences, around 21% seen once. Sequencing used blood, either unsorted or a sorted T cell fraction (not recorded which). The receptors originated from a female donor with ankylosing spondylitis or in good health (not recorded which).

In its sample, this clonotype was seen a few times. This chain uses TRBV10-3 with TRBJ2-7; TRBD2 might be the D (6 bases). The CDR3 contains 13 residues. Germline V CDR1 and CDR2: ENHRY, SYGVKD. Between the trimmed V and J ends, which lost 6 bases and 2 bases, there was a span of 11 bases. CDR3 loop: CAIRRDDAYEQYF. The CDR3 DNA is TGTGCCATCAGGCGGGACGATGCCTACGAGCAGTACTTC.

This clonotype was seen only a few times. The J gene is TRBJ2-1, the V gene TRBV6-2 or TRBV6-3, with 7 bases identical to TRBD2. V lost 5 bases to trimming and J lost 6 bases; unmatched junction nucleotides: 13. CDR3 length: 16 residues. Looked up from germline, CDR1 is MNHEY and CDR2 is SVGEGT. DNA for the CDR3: TGTGCCAGCAGTCCCCGGGCCGGGAGGTATAGCAATGAGCAGTTCTTC. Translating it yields CASSPRAGRYSNEQFF.

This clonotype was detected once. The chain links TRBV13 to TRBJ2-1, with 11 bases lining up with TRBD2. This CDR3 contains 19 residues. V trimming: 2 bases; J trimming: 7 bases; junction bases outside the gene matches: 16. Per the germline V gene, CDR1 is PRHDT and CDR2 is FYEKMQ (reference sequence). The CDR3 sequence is CASSLKLSGRGVQENEQFF. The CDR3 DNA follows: TGTGCCAGCAGCTTAAAGCTTAGCGGGAGGGGGGTCCAAGAGAATGAGCAGTTCTTC.

CDR3: CASSYSLAGNLLGDEQFF. CDR3 DNA: TGTGCCAGCAGTTACTCACTAGCGGGTAACCTACTAGGGGATGAGCAGTTCTTC. The V call is TRBV6-6, the J call TRBJ2-1; 9 nucleotides line up with TRBD2. Germline V gene lookup returns CDR1 MNHNY and CDR2 SVGAGI (reference sequence). The length of the CDR3 is 18 residues. The V gene end was trimmed by 0 bases and the J gene end by 8 bases; junction bases not matched to a gene: 14.

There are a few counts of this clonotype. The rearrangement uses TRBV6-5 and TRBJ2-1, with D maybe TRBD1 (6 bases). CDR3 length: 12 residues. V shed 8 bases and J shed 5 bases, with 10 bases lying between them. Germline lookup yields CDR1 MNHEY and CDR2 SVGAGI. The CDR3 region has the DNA TGTGCCAGCCGGACAGTACACAATGAGCAGTTCTTC. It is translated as CASRTVHNEQFF.

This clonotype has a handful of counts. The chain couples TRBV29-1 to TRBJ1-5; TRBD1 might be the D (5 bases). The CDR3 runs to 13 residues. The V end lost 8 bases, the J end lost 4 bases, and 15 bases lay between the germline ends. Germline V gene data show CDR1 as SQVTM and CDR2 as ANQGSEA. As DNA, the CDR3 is TGCAGCTTCCTTGGAGGGGAGAATCAGCCCCAGCATTTT. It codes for CSFLGGENQPQHF.

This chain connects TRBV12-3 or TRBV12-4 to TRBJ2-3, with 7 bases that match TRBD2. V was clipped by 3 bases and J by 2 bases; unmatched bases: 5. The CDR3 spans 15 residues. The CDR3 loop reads CASSFLTSVTDTQYF. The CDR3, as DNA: TGTGCCAGCAGTTTCCTCACTAGCGTCACAGATACGCAGTATTTT.

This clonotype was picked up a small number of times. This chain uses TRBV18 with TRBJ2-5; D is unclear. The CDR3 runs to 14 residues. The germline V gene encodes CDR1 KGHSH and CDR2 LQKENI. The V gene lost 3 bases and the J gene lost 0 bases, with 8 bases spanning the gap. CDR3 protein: CASSPSNNQETQYF. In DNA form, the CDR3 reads TGTGCCAGCTCACCTTCCAATAACCAAGAGACCCAGTACTTC.

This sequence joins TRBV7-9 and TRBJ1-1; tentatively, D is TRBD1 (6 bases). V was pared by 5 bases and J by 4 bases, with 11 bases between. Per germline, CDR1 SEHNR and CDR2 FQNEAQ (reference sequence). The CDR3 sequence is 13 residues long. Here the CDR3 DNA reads TGTGCCAGCAGCCGCCGGGGGCTCACTGAAGCTTTCTTT. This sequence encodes CASSRRGLTEAFF.

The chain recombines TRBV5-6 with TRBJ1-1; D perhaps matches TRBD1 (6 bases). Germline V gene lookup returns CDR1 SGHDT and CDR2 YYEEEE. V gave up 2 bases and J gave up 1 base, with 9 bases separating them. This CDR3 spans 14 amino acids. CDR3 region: CASSFSGENTEAFF. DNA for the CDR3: TGTGCCAGCAGCTTTTCAGGGGAGAACACTGAAGCTTTCTTT.

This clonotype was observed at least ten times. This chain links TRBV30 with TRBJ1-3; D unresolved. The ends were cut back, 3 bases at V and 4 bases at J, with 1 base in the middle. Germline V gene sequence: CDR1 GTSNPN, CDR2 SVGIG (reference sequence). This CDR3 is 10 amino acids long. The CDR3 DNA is TGTGCCTGGAGCGGAAACACCATATATTTT. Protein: CAWSGNTIYF.

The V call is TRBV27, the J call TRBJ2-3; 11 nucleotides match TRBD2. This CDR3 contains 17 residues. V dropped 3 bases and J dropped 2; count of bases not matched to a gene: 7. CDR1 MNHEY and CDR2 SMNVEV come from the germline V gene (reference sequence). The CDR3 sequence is CASSFGLAGPFTDTQYF. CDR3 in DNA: TGTGCCAGCAGTTTCGGACTAGCGGGTCCCTTCACAGATACGCAGTATTTT.

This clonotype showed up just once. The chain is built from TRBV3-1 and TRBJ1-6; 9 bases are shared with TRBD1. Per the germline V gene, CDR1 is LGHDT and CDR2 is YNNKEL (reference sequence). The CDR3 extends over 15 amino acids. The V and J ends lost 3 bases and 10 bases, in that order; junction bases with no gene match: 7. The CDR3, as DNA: TGTGCCAGCAGCCATCAGACAGGGGGTGGATCACCCCTCCACTTT. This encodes CASSHQTGGGSPLHF.

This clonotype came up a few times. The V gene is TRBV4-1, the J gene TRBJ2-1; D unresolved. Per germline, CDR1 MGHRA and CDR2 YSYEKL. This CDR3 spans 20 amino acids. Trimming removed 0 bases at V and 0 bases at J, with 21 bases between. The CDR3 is CASSQDRTPLKESSYNEQFF. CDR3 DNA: TGCGCCAGCAGCCAAGATAGAACACCCCTAAAGGAGAGCTCCTACAATGAGCAGTTCTTC.

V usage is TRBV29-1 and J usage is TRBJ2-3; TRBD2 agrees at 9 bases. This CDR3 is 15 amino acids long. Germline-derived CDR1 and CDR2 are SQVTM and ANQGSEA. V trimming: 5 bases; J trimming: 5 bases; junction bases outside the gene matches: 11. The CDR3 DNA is TGCAGCGTTCTGAGGCGGGAGGGCCTTGGAGATACGCAGTATTTT. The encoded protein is CSVLRREGLGDTQYF.

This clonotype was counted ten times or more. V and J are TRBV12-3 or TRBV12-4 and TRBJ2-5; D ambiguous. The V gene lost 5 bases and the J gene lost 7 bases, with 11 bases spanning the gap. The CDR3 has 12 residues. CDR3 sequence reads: CASSPNVGTQYF. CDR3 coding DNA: TGTGCCAGCAGTCCCAATGTTGGGACCCAGTACTTC.

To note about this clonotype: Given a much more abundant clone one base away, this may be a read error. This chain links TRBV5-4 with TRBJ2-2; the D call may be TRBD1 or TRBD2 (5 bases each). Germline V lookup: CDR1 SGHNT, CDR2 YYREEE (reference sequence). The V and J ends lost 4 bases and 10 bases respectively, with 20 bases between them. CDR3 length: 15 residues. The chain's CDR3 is CASSTLGTSSAELFF. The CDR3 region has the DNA TGTGCCAGCAGCACTCTCGGGACGAGCTCTGCGGAGCTGTTTTTT.

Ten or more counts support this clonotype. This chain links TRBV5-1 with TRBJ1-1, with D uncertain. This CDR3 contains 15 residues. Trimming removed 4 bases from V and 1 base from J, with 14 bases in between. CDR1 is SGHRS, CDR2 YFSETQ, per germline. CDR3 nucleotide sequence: TGCGCCAGCAGCCCTGTTACGGGGAGGAACACTGAAGCTTTCTTT. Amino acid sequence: CASSPVTGRNTEAFF.

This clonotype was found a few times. The CDR3 here is CASSSVTPGVSGANVLTF. CDR3 in DNA: TGCGCCAGCAGCAGCGTGACACCAGGGGTCTCTGGGGCCAACGTCCTGACTTTC. This sequence joins TRBV5-1 and TRBJ2-6; weak D call: TRBD1 (6 bases). Germline loops: CDR1 SGHRS, CDR2 YFSETQ. Deletions cut 4 bases from V and 0 bases from J, with 17 bases between. This CDR3 has 18 amino acids.

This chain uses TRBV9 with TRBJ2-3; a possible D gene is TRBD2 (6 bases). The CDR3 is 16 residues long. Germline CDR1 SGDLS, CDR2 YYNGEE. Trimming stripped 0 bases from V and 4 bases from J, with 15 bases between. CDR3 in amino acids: CASSVEIGRGADTQYF. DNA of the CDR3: TGTGCCAGCAGCGTAGAGATCGGGAGAGGCGCAGATACGCAGTATTTT. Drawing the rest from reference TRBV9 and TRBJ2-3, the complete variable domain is DSGVTQTPKHLITATGQRVTLRCSPRSGDLSVYWYQQSLDQGLQFLIQYYNGEERAKGNILERFSAQQFPDLHSELNLSSLELGDSALYFCASSVEIGRGADTQYFGPGTRLTVL.

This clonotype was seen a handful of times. CDR3 loop: CSARPGQPSYEQYF. DNA for the CDR3: TGCAGTGCGAGGCCGGGACAGCCCTCCTACGAGCAGTACTTC. The J gene is TRBJ2-7, the V gene TRBV20-1; 7 bases align to TRBD1. CDR3 length equals 14 residues. Germline CDR1 DFQATT, CDR2 SNEGSKA (reference sequence). Trimming at V came to 6 bases and at J to 0 bases, leaving 8 bases not matched to a gene.

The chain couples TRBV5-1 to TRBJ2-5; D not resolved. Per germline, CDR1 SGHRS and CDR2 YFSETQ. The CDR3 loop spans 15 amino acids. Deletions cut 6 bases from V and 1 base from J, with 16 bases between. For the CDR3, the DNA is TGCGCCAGCATGTTAGCCCCTCTCCTCCAAGAGACCCAGTACTTC. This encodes CASMLAPLLQETQYF.

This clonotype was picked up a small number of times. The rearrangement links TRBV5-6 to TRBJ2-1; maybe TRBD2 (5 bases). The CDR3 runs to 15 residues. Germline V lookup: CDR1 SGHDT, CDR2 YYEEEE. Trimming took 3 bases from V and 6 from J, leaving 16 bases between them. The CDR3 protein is CASSSWTVYLNEQFF. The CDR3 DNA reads TGTGCCAGCAGCTCATGGACTGTGTACCTCAATGAGCAGTTCTTC.

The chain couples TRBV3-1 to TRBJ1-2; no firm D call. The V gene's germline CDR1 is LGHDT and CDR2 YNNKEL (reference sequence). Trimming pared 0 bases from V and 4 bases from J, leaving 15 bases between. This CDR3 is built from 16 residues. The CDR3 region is CASSQDEGSPFYGYTF. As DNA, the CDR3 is TGTGCCAGCAGCCAAGATGAAGGCAGCCCGTTCTATGGCTACACCTTC.

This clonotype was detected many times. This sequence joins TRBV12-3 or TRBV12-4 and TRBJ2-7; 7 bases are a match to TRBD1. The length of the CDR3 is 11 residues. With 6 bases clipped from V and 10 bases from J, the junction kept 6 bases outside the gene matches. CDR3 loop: CASSIRDSQYF. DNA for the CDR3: TGTGCCAGCAGCATCCGGGACAGCCAGTACTTC.

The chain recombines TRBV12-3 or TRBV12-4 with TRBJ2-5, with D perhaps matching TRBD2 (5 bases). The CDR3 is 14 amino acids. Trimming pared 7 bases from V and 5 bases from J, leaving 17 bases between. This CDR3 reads CASKPQGRGETQYF. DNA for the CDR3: TGTGCCAGCAAACCGCAAGGGCGCGGGGAGACCCAGTACTTC.

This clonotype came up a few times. The CDR3 nucleotides are TGCAGTGCTAGGAGGGACACCTACGAGCAGTACTTC. Translated: CSARRDTYEQYF. The V call is TRBV20-1, the J call TRBJ2-7; D possibly corresponds to TRBD1 (6 bases). Trimming shortened V by 3 bases and J by 2 bases, and 8 bases separated the two germline ends. From germline, CDR1 is DFQATT and CDR2 SNEGSKA (reference sequence). This CDR3 is built from 12 residues.